This T cell receptor beta chain derives from a study of metastatic and nonmetastatic thyroid tumors. Study context: Repertoire comparison spanned blood and tumor or nodule tissue of malignant and benign thyroid patients.

Overall study results and limits: Reports indicated that malignant thyroid tumors showed significantly higher TCR beta diversity than benign nodules did, in blood and tumor.

Source study methods: Researchers built a distant-metastasis classifier for papillary thyroid cancer that drew on CDR3 differences across clinicopathological groups. MiXCR re-clonotyped the PCR reads for TCRdb. In this record, the V and J calls reflect TCRdb's handling and not the investigators' own analysis. The sample lists tens of thousands of clones; approximately 16% were seen once. Germline V lookup: CDR1 SGHAT, CDR2 FQNNGV. Trimming shortened V by 5 bases and J by 8 bases, and 15 bases separated the two germline ends. The CDR3 has 13 residues. This clone was seen ten or more times. Its matching antigen is unknown. None of the patients had undergone any treatment ahead of thyroid surgery.

This rearrangement joins TRBV11-2 to TRBJ1-1; unclear D gene. This sequence was found in a female donor with papillary thyroid cancer or a benign thyroid nodule (not recorded which). Some clones in this sample may be carry-over from other donors' samples. Sequences were obtained from tumor tissue. Written as DNA, the CDR3 is TGTGCCAGCAGCCCCCTCCTATCTCGGGAAGCTTTCTTT. Translated: CASSPLLSREAFF.